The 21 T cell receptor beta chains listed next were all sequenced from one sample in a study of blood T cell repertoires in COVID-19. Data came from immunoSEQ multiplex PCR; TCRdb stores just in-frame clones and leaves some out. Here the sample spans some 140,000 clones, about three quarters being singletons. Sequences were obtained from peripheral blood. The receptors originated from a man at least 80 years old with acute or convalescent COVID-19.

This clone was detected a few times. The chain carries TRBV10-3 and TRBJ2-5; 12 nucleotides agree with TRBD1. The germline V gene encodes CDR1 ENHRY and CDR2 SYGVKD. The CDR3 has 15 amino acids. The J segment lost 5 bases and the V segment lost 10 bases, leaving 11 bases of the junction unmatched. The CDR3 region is CASNRDRGLGETQYF. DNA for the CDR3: TGTGCCAGCAATCGGGACAGGGGGCTAGGGGAGACCCAGTACTTC.

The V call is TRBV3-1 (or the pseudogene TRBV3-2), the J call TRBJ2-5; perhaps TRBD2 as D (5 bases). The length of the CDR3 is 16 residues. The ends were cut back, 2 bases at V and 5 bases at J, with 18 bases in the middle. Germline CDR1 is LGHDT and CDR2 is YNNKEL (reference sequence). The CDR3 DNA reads TGTGCCAGCAGCCAATACGGAGCGGTGAGCAGGGAGACCCAGTACTTC. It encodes CASSQYGAVSRETQYF.

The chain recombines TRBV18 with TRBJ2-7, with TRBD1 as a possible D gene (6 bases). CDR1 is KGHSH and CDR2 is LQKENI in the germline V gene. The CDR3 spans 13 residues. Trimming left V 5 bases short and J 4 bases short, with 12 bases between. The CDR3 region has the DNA TGTGCCAGCTCATCCGGGACAAGATACGAGCAGTACGTC. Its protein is CASSSGTRYEQYV.

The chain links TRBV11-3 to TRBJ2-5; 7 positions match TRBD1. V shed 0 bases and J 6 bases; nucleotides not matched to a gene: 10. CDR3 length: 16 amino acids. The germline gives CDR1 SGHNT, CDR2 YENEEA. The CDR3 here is CASSLDSVQGLKTQYF. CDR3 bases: TGTGCCAGCAGCTTAGATTCGGTACAGGGGTTAAAGACCCAGTACTTC.

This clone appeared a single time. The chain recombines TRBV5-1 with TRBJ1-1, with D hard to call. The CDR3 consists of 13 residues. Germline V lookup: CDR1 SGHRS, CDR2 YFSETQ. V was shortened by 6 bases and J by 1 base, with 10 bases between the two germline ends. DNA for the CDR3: TGCGCCAGCATGGGCAACCCGAACACTGAAGCTTTCTTT. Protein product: CASMGNPNTEAFF.

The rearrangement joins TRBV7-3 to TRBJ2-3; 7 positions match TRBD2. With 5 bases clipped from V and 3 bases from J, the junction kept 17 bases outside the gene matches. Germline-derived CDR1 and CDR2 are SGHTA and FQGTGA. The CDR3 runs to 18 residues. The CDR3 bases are TGTGCCAGCAGCCCCCGCCGGGCGCCAGGGAGGGTGACAGATACGCAGTATTTT. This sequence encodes CASSPRRAPGRVTDTQYF.

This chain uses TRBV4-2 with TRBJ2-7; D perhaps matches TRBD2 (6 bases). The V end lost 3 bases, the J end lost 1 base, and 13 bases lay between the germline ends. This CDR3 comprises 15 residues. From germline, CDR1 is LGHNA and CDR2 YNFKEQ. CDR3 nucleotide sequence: TGTGCCAGCAGCCAGGGAGGACACAAATCCTACGAGCAGTACTTC. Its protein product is CASSQGGHKSYEQYF.

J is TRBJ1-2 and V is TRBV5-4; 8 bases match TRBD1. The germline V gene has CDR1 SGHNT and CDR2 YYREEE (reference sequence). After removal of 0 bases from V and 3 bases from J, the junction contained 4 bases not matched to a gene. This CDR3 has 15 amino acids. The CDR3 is CASSLGAGGDYGYTF. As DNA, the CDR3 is TGTGCCAGCAGCTTGGGGGCAGGGGGCGACTATGGCTACACCTTC.

The CDR3 nucleotides read TGTGCCAGCAGGGGGGGAAACTCTGGAAACACCATATATTTT. Translated, it gives CASRGGNSGNTIYF. J is TRBJ1-3 and V is TRBV25-1; TRBD1 might be the D (5 bases). This CDR3 comprises 14 residues. Germline values: CDR1 MGHDK, CDR2 SYGVNS. Trimming removed 6 bases at V and 0 bases at J, with 9 bases between.

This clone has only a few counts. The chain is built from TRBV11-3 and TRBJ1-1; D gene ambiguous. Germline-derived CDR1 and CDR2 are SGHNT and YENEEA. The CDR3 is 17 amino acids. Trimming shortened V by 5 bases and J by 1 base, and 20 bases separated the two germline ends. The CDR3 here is CASSGISDYPANTEAFF. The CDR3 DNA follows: TGTGCCAGCAGCGGTATATCGGACTATCCGGCGAACACTGAAGCTTTCTTT.

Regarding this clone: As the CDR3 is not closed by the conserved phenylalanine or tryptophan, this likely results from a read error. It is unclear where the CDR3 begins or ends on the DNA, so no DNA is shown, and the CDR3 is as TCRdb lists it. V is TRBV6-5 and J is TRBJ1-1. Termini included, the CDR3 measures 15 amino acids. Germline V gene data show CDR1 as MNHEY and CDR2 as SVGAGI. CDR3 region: CASREPETVGGSWPV.

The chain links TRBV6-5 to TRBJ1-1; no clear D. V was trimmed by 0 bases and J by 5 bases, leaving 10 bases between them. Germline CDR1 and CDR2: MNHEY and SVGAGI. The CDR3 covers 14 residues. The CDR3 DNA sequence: TGTGCCAGCAGTTACTCTCCCGGGAAGACTGAAGCTTTCTTT. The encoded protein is CASSYSPGKTEAFF.

The CDR3 loop reads CASSHRGQGFSYEQYF. Here the CDR3 DNA reads TGTGCCAGCAGCCACCGAGGACAGGGGTTCTCCTACGAGCAGTACTTC. This chain connects TRBV14 to TRBJ2-7; TRBD1 aligns across 9 bases. Germline trimming cut 3 bases from V and 0 bases from J; bases unmatched to any gene: 6. Germline CDR1 and CDR2: SGHDN and FVKESK. The length of the CDR3 is 16 residues.

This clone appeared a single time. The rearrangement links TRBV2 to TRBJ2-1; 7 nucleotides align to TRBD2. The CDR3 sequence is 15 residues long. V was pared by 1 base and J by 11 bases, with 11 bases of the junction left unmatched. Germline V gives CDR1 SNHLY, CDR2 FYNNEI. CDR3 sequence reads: CASSEGDWGGNKQFF. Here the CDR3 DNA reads TGTGCCAGCAGTGAAGGGGATTGGGGAGGGAATAAGCAGTTCTTC.

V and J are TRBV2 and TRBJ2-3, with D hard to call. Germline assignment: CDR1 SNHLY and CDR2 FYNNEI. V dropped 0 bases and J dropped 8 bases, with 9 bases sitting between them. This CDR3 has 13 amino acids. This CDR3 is CASSEAPAGTQYF. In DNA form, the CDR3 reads TGTGCCAGCAGTGAAGCGCCCGCAGGTACGCAGTATTTT.

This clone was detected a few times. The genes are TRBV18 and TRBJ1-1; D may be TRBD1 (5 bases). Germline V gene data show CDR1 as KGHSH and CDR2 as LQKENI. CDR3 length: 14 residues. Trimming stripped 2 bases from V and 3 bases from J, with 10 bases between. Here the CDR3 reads CASSPNSRDTEAFF. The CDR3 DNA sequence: TGTGCCAGCTCACCAAATTCCAGGGACACTGAAGCTTTCTTT.

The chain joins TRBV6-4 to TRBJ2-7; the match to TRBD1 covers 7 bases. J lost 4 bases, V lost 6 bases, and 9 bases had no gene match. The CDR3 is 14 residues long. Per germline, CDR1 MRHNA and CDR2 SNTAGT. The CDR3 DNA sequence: TGTGCCAGCAGGGGCCGGGACAGACCTTACGAGCAGTACGTC. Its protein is CASRGRDRPYEQYV.

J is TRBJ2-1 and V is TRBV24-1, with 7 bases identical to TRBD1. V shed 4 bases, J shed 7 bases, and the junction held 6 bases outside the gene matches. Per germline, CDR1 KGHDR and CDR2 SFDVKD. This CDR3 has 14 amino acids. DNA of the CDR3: TGTGCCACCAGTGACCCCGGGACAGTAAATGAGCAGTTCTTC. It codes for CATSDPGTVNEQFF.

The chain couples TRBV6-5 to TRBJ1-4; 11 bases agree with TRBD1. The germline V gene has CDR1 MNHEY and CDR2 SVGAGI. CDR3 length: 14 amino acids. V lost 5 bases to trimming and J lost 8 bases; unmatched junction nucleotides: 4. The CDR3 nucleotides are TGTGCCAGCAGTCTGGACAGGGGGCAAGAAAAACTGTTTTTT. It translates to CASSLDRGQEKLFF.

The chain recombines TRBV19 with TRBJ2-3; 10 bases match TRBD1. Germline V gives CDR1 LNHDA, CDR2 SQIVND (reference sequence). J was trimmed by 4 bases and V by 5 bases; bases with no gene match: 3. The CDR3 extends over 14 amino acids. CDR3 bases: TGTGCCAGTAGTGTCGGGACAGGGGCAGATACGCAGTATTTT. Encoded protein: CASSVGTGADTQYF.

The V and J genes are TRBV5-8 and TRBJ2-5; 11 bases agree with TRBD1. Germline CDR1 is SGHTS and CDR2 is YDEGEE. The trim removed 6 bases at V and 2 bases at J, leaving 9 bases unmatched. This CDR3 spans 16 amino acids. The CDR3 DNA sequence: TGTGCCAGCATCTGGGGGGGACAGGGGGTTCAAGAGACCCAGTACTTC. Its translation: CASIWGGQGVQETQYF.